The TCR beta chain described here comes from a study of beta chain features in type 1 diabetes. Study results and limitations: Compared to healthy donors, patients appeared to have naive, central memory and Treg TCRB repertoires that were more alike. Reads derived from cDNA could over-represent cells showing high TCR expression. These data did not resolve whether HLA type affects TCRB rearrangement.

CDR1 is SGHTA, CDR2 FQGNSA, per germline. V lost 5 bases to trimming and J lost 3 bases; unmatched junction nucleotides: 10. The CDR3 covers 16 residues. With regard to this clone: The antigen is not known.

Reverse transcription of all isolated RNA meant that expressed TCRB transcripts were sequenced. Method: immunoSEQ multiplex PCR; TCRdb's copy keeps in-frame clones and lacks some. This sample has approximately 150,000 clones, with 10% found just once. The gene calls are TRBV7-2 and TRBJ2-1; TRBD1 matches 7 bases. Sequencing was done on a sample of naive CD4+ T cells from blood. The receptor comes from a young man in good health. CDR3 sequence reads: CASSPRTGESYNEQFF. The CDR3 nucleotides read TGTGCCAGCAGCCCCCGGACAGGAGAAAGCTACAATGAGCAGTTCTTC.